This T cell receptor beta chain is from a study of metastatic and nonmetastatic thyroid tumors. About the study: Comparative analysis of repertoires was undertaken across blood and tumor or nodule tissue obtained from malignant and benign thyroid patients.

This clone was seen ten or more times. The antigen remains undetermined. The ends were cut back, 3 bases at V and 6 bases at J, with 9 bases in the middle. The length of the CDR3 is 13 residues. Notes on the study in general: Reported TCR beta diversity, measured in blood and tumor, was significantly higher for malignant thyroid tumors than for benign nodules.

Before thyroid surgery, none of the patients had received any treatment. In the original processing: The distant-metastasis classifier for papillary thyroid cancer was built from CDR3 differences across clinicopathological groups. TCRdb reassembled clones from the PCR reads with MiXCR. TCRdb's processing, not the authors', yielded these V and J calls. The sample shows 30,000 to 40,000 clones, over 15% of them seen only once. This chain links TRBV12-3 or TRBV12-4 with TRBJ2-1; D uncertain. Sequences were obtained from blood. This clonotype was sampled from a female donor with papillary thyroid cancer or a benign thyroid nodule (not recorded which). Some clones in this sample may be carry-over from other donors' samples. The CDR3 DNA reads as TGTGCCAGCAGTTTTCAGAGATCCAATGAGCAGTTCTTC. Translation gives CASSFQRSNEQFF.